This TCR beta chain was observed in a study of T cells after yellow fever vaccination. Overall study: For low cell numbers, libraries were made with SMART-Seq v4 Ultra Low Input.

This CDR3 is 15 amino acids long. The germline CDR1 and CDR2 sequences are LNHNV and YYDKDF (reference sequence). Between the trimmed V and J ends, which lost 5 bases and 4 bases, there was a span of 18 bases. 5'RACE template switching added a universal primer site and UMIs to TCR cDNA. A single record per CDR3 protein comes from TCRdb applying MiXCR to the 5' RACE reads. The table has around 60,000 distinct CDR3 sequences, around 5.4% seen once. The material was PBMCs, either bulk or a sorted T-cell subset (CD4+, CD8+, memory, or dextramer-sorted; not recorded which), obtained on the day of the yellow fever booster vaccination. The sequence came from a man in his late teens or twenties who received the YFV17D yellow fever vaccine. The chain uses TRBV15 and TRBJ2-7; D not resolved. Written as DNA, the CDR3 is TGTGCCACCAGCCCGACACACCTTCCCCCTTACGAGCAGTACTTC. Protein sequence: CATSPTHLPPYEQYF. The full variable domain, completed using reference TRBV15 and TRBJ2-7, is DAMVIQNPRYQVTQFGKPVTLSCSQTLNHNVMYWYQQKSSQAPKLLFHYYDKDFNNEADTPDNFQSRRPNTSFCFLDIRSPGLGDTAMYLCATSPTHLPPYEQYFGPGTRLTVT.